The source of this T cell receptor (beta chain) is a study of OX40 agonist ivuxolimab in advanced cancers. Study background: Partial responses were achieved by three patients: one hepatocellular carcinoma, two cutaneous melanoma. Study conclusions and caveats: Partial responders at 0.1-3.0 mg/kg showed near-lowest clonal expansion. On average, a greater number of expanded clones characterised CD8+ T cells relative to CD4+.

The assay was immunoSEQ multiplex PCR, and TCRdb's table has in-frame clones only and misses some. The data show around 67,000 clones, 80% seen once. In the case of this clone: Its antigen remains unidentified.

The receptor was isolated from an adult with an advanced solid tumor such as melanoma, head and neck, liver or kidney cancer. The sample was CD4+ or CD8+ T cells sorted from blood, taken in a trial of the OX40 agonist ivuxolimab.

CDR3 DNA sequence: TGTGCCAGCAGTCGATCGGAACGCACAGATACGCAGTATTTT. Protein sequence: CASSRSERTDTQYF. The chain combines TRBV27 with TRBJ2-3; D is uncertain. The V gene's germline CDR1 is MNHEY and CDR2 SMNVEV (reference sequence). The CDR3 extends over 14 amino acids. Trimming pared 5 bases from V and 1 base from J, leaving 10 bases between.